These 25 T cell receptor beta chains were all obtained from the same sample, sequenced in a study of CD8 T cells in ankylosing spondylitis. TCRdb called the 5' RACE reads again in MiXCR, with one record for every CDR3 protein. The sample lists 240,000 or so distinct CDR3 sequences; about 11% were seen once. Material for sequencing was blood, either unsorted or a sorted T cell fraction (not recorded which). These receptors were obtained from a male donor with ankylosing spondylitis or in good health (not recorded which).

This clonotype was seen repeatedly, ten times or more. The CDR3 DNA reads TGTGCCAGCAGCTTGTTGGCCATACCCACCGGGGAGCTGTTTTTT. Translated, it gives CASSLLAIPTGELFF. The chain couples TRBV5-6 to TRBJ2-2; D is uncertain. Per germline, CDR1 SGHDT and CDR2 YYEEEE. This CDR3 contains 15 residues. Trimming left V 1 base short and J 4 bases short, with 11 bases between. Together with reference TRBV5-6 and TRBJ2-2, the CDR3 gives the full variable domain: DAGVTQSPTHLIKTRGQQVTLRCSPKSGHDTVSWYQQALGQGPQFIFQYYEEEERQRGNFPDRFSGHQFPNYSSELNVNALLLGDSALYLCASSLLAIPTGELFFGEGSRLTVL.

This clonotype was seen only a few times. The chain carries TRBV12-3 or TRBV12-4 and TRBJ1-1; D is perhaps TRBD1 (5 bases). The CDR3 spans 12 residues. Trimming took off 7 bases at V and 10 bases at J, with 16 bases between the two ends. The CDR3 DNA follows: TGTGCCAGCACCCCGAGCGACAGCCGAGCTTTCTTT. Translation gives CASTPSDSRAFF.

The chain combines TRBV18 with TRBJ2-1; 7 bases line up with TRBD1. Germline V gene lookup returns CDR1 KGHSH and CDR2 LQKENI. V gave up 4 bases and J gave up 9 bases; unmatched junction bases: 0. This CDR3 is built from 11 residues. The CDR3 reads CASSQGAEQFF. Written as DNA, the CDR3 is TGTGCCAGCTCACAGGGGGCTGAGCAGTTCTTC.

Many counts were recorded for this clonotype. The V gene is TRBV20-1, the J gene TRBJ2-4; no definite D call. The CDR3 totals 15 residues. Germline V gene sequence: CDR1 DFQATT, CDR2 SNEGSKA (reference sequence). V was clipped by 1 base and J by 3 bases, with 13 bases between them. For the CDR3, the DNA is TGCAGTGCTAGAGTACGTCGACCGGGCAAAAACATTCAGTACTTC. Its translation: CSARVRRPGKNIQYF.

At least ten counts were recorded for this clonotype. The chain links TRBV7-8 to TRBJ2-5; the D is unclear. Trimming left V 6 bases short and J 4 bases short, with 18 bases between. Germline V gene data show CDR1 as SGHVS and CDR2 as FQNEAQ. This CDR3 comprises 15 residues. The CDR3 is CASRETTGPLETQYF. The CDR3 bases are TGTGCCAGCAGAGAAACAACGGGTCCCTTAGAGACCCAGTACTTC. Complete variable domain (other parts from reference TRBV7-8 and TRBJ2-5): GAGVSQSPRYKVAKRGQDVALRCDPISGHVSLFWYQQALGQGPEFLTYFQNEAQLDKSGLPSDRFFAERPEGSVSTLKIQRTQQEDSAVYLCASRETTGPLETQYFGPGTRLLVL.

Of note for this clonotype: This clone may be a read error of a much larger clone one base away. V is TRBV20-1 and J is TRBJ1-5; D gene ambiguous. The germline gives CDR1 DFQATT, CDR2 SNEGSKA (reference sequence). There are 15 residues in the CDR3. CDR3 in amino acids: CSTSATPNSNQPQHF. CDR3 sequence (DNA): TGCAGTACTAGCGCGACACCCAATAGCAATCAGCCCCAGCATTTT.

This clonotype was counted only a few times. The V and J genes are TRBV14 and TRBJ2-7; 9 nucleotides align to TRBD2. Unmatched junction bases numbered 4, after V lost 4 bases and J lost 0 bases. This CDR3 has 15 amino acids. CDR1 SGHDN and CDR2 FVKESK come from the germline V gene. CDR3 sequence: CASSRLAGFSYEQYF. CDR3 bases: TGTGCCAGCAGCCGCCTAGCGGGGTTCTCCTACGAGCAGTACTTC.

This clonotype appeared many times. The CDR3 sequence is CASSLDPPDTGELFF. CDR3 DNA sequence: TGCGCCAGCAGCTTGGACCCGCCCGACACCGGGGAGCTGTTTTTT. V is TRBV5-1 and J is TRBJ2-2, with D hard to call. The ends were cut back, 0 bases at V and 3 bases at J, with 9 bases in the middle. The CDR3 sequence is 15 residues long. The germline V gene has CDR1 SGHRS and CDR2 YFSETQ.

This clonotype was counted at least ten times. The rearrangement links TRBV7-2 to TRBJ1-1; D call uncertain. Deletions cut 2 bases from V and 2 bases from J, with 9 bases between. The germline V gene has CDR1 SGHTA and CDR2 FQGNSA. CDR3 length: 14 residues. The CDR3 bases are TGTGCCAGCAGCTTATCCGTGAGAAACACTGAAGCTTTCTTT. Translation: CASSLSVRNTEAFF.

The genes are TRBV29-1 and TRBJ2-1; TRBD2 matches at 10 bases. This CDR3 is built from 13 residues. Germline CDR1 and CDR2: SQVTM and ANQGSEA. The V and J ends lost 3 bases and 7 bases, in that order; junction bases with no gene match: 3. The DNA for the CDR3 is TGCAGCGTTGAGTCTAGCGGGAGTAATGAGCAGTTCTTC. The encoded protein is CSVESSGSNEQFF.

This clonotype was found a few times. This sequence joins TRBV7-9 and TRBJ2-1, with 8 bases aligning to TRBD1. CDR3 length: 15 residues. CDR1 SEHNR and CDR2 FQNEAQ come from the germline V gene (reference sequence). V gave up 5 bases and J gave up 9 bases; unmatched junction bases: 12. Here the CDR3 DNA reads TGTGCCAGCAGCCCACGGGACAGGCCCTCCGGTGAGCAGTTCTTC. Its translation is CASSPRDRPSGEQFF. Variable domain in full (rest from reference TRBV7-9 and TRBJ2-1): DTGVSQNPRHKITKRGQNVTFRCDPISEHNRLYWYRQTLGQGPEFLTYFQNEAQLEKSRLLSDRFSAERPKGSFSTLEIQRTEQGDSAMYLCASSPRDRPSGEQFFGPGTRLTVL.

The J gene is TRBJ2-3, the V gene TRBV9; 12 bases line up with TRBD1. The length of the CDR3 is 16 residues. V shed 4 bases, J shed 4 bases, and the junction held 7 bases outside the gene matches. The V gene's germline CDR1 is SGDLS and CDR2 YYNGEE. In nucleotides, the CDR3 is TGTGCCAGCAGCTCAGGGACAGGGGGCTTGTCAGATACGCAGTATTTT. Protein sequence: CASSSGTGGLSDTQYF.

At least ten counts were recorded for this clonotype. The chain uses TRBV7-2 and TRBJ2-1, with D perhaps TRBD2 (6 bases). The V and J ends lost 4 bases and 3 bases respectively, with 7 bases between them. The CDR3 totals 13 residues. Germline V gives CDR1 SGHTA, CDR2 FQGNSA. The CDR3 loop reads CASSSGLYNEQFF. CDR3 nucleotides: TGTGCCAGCAGCTCGGGACTCTACAATGAGCAGTTCTTC.

This clonotype has at least ten counts. This rearrangement joins TRBV10-3 to TRBJ2-1; D might be TRBD2 (6 bases). Germline V gene sequence: CDR1 ENHRY, CDR2 SYGVKD. The CDR3 consists of 19 residues. V was shortened by 6 bases and J by 7 bases, with 31 bases between the two germline ends. CDR3 amino acids: CAISATWNIAEQGRNEQFF. For the CDR3, the DNA is TGTGCCATCAGCGCCACTTGGAACATAGCGGAGCAAGGAAGGAATGAGCAGTTCTTC.

This clonotype was detected ten times or more. The chain employs TRBV5-1 and TRBJ2-5; D possibly corresponds to TRBD2 (6 bases). Germline CDR1 and CDR2: SGHRS and YFSETQ. The CDR3 runs to 15 residues. Deletions cut 4 bases from V and 5 bases from J, with 18 bases between. CDR3 sequence: CASSEGPTAGETQYF. The DNA of the CDR3 is TGCGCCAGCAGCGAGGGACCGACGGCGGGGGAGACCCAGTACTTC. The entire variable domain, with the rest obtained from reference TRBV5-1 and TRBJ2-5, is as follows: KAGVTQTPRYLIKTRGQQVTLSCSPISGHRSVSWYQQTPGQGLQFLFEYFSETQRNKGNFPGRFSGRQFSNSRSEMNVSTLELGDSALYLCASSEGPTAGETQYFGPGTRLLVL.

This clonotype was observed at least ten times. V gene TRBV4-2 combines with J gene TRBJ2-3; D is uncertain. Per the germline V gene, CDR1 is LGHNA and CDR2 is YNFKEQ. This CDR3 spans 13 amino acids. Trimming cost V 0 bases and J 5 bases, with 6 bases left between them. Here the CDR3 DNA reads TGTGCCAGCAGCCAAGAATTGGTAGATACGCAGTATTTT. It translates to CASSQELVDTQYF.

The V call is TRBV10-3, the J call TRBJ2-3; 8 nucleotides agree with TRBD1. From germline, CDR1 is ENHRY and CDR2 SYGVKD. This CDR3 has 17 residues. The V gene end was trimmed by 8 bases and the J gene end by 0 bases; junction bases not matched to a gene: 13. The CDR3 nucleotides read TGTGCCATCGGGGACCGAGGGACAGGCACTAGCACAGATACGCAGTATTTT. It codes for CAIGDRGTGTSTDTQYF.

This clonotype was recorded at least ten times. The chain carries TRBV25-1 and TRBJ2-7; 7 nucleotides match TRBD1. Losses at the gene ends were 3 bases for V and 3 bases for J; bases not matched to a gene: 20. The CDR3 runs to 19 residues. CDR1 MGHDK and CDR2 SYGVNS come from the germline V gene. CDR3 bases: TGTGCCAGCAGTGATCTACCTCTCTTTTTGCCGCGGACAGGCTACGAGCAGTACTTC. This codes for CASSDLPLFLPRTGYEQYF.

The sample holds many counts of this clonotype. The genes are TRBV29-1 and TRBJ2-1, with D possibly being TRBD1 (5 bases). The CDR3 sequence is 12 residues long. Germline CDR1 is SQVTM and CDR2 is ANQGSEA. The V end was cut by 7 bases, the J end by 2 bases, with 9 bases between. For the CDR3, the DNA is TGCAGCGGGCAGGGCCCCTACAATGAGCAGTTCTTC. Amino acids: CSGQGPYNEQFF.

This sequence joins TRBV18 and TRBJ2-1, with D tentatively TRBD2 (7 bases). This CDR3 has 14 residues. The germline V gene has CDR1 KGHSH and CDR2 LQKENI. V lost 6 bases and J 4 bases, leaving 13 bases between the germline ends. The DNA for the CDR3 is TGTGCCAGCTCCCAAGGGGGGGATTACAATGAGCAGTTCTTC. Protein product: CASSQGGDYNEQFF.

This clonotype showed up many times. The chain couples TRBV20-1 to TRBJ2-1; 11 nucleotides agree with TRBD2. There are 14 residues in the CDR3. The ends lost 7 bases at V and 5 bases at J; junction bases unmatched: 7. Germline CDR1 is DFQATT and CDR2 is SNEGSKA (reference sequence). The CDR3 sequence: CSGPRLAGNNEQFF. The CDR3 region has the DNA TGCAGTGGTCCCCGACTAGCGGGGAACAATGAGCAGTTCTTC.

This clonotype came up many times. This chain connects TRBV12-3 or TRBV12-4 to TRBJ1-3; tentative D call: TRBD1 (6 bases). The V end lost 5 bases, the J end lost 9 bases, and 20 bases lay between the germline ends. The CDR3 totals 15 residues. CDR3 sequence reads: CASSPGDGDRRTIYF. CDR3 nucleotide sequence: TGTGCCAGCAGTCCAGGGGACGGGGACCGTCGCACCATATATTTT.

This clonotype came up many times. The V call is TRBV3-1, the J call TRBJ2-5; 7 bases are a match to TRBD2. The germline gives CDR1 LGHDT, CDR2 YNNKEL (reference sequence). There are 16 residues in the CDR3. The V segment lost 1 base and the J segment 1 base; nucleotides outside the gene matches: 6. As DNA, the CDR3 is TGTGCCAGCAGCCAAGGAAGCGGGGCTCTCCAAGAGACCCAGTACTTC. It yields the protein CASSQGSGALQETQYF.

Many counts were recorded for this clonotype. This chain connects TRBV20-1 to TRBJ2-5, with D perhaps matching TRBD1 or TRBD2 (5 bases each). The CDR3 has 15 amino acids. Trimming pared 0 bases from V and 5 bases from J, leaving 16 bases between. CDR1 and CDR2 from the germline V gene are DFQATT and SNEGSKA (reference sequence). This CDR3 reads CSAREEVGPWETQYF. The CDR3 DNA follows: TGCAGTGCTAGAGAAGAGGTGGGACCGTGGGAGACCCAGTACTTC.

This clonotype has ten or more counts. The chain employs TRBV5-5 and TRBJ2-5; D gene unclear. V was shortened by 0 bases and J by 3 bases, with 6 bases between the two germline ends. CDR1 and CDR2 from the germline V gene are SGHKS and YYEKEE (reference sequence). There are 13 residues in the CDR3. CDR3 sequence (DNA): TGTGCCAGCAGCTTGGATAGAGAAGAGACCCAGTACTTC. Translated, it gives CASSLDREETQYF.